Below, 23 T cell receptor beta chains from the same sample are listed, as sequenced in a study of siplizumab effects on memory and regulatory T cells. The data were produced by immunoSEQ multiplex PCR, yet TCRdb's version contains in-frame clones alone and is incomplete. This table holds roughly 100,000 clones, nearly 95% found once. Specimen: Tregs sorted from blood. These receptors all stem from a human donor in good health.

The gene calls are TRBV10-3 and TRBJ2-5, with a tentative D call TRBD2 (6 bases). Near its end, the DNA agrees better with TRBJ2-7, so the J call may be wrong. The CDR3 is 15 amino acids. Germline CDR1 is ENHRY and CDR2 is SYGVKD. The CDR3 spells CAISESGRGVYEQYF. The CDR3 coding sequence is TGTGCCATCAGTGAGTCGGGGCGGGGCGTCTACGAGCAGTACTTC.

V and J are TRBV4-2 and TRBJ2-3; 13 nucleotides agree with TRBD2. Trimming removed 0 bases from V and 5 bases from J; junction bases left unmatched: 2. The CDR3 is 16 amino acids. Per germline, CDR1 LGHNA and CDR2 YNFKEQ. CDR3 amino acids: CASSQDGTSGIDTQYF. As DNA, the CDR3 is TGTGCCAGCAGCCAAGATGGGACTAGCGGGATAGATACGCAGTATTTT.

The chain recombines TRBV5-4 with TRBJ2-3; 7 bases line up with TRBD2. CDR3 length equals 14 residues. Germline V lookup: CDR1 SGHNT, CDR2 YYREEE (reference sequence). Trimming removed 4 bases from V and 5 bases from J; junction bases left unmatched: 7. CDR3 residues: CASSVGGRGDTQYF. For the CDR3, the DNA is TGTGCCAGCAGCGTTGGGGGGAGGGGAGATACGCAGTATTTT.

The rearrangement uses TRBV5-1 and TRBJ2-3; 9 nucleotides match TRBD1. CDR3 size: 15 residues. The J segment lost 3 bases and the V segment lost 4 bases, leaving 6 bases of the junction unmatched. The germline V gene encodes CDR1 SGHRS and CDR2 YFSETQ. CDR3 bases: TGCGCCAGCAGCCTTGGACAGGGGAGAACAGATACGCAGTATTTT. It translates to CASSLGQGRTDTQYF. The full variable domain, rest sourced from reference TRBV5-1 and TRBJ2-3, is KAGVTQTPRYLIKTRGQQVTLSCSPISGHRSVSWYQQTPGQGLQFLFEYFSETQRNKGNFPGRFSGRQFSNSRSEMNVSTLELGDSALYLCASSLGQGRTDTQYFGPGTRLTVL.

This chain connects TRBV4-2 to TRBJ2-5; a weak D match, TRBD1 (5 bases). V lost 0 bases, J lost 2 bases, and 7 bases lay in between. Germline V gene lookup returns CDR1 LGHNA and CDR2 YNFKEQ. The CDR3 sequence is 14 residues long. CDR3 DNA: TGTGCCAGCAGCCAAGATCGACAGCAAGAGACCCAGTACTTC. The encoded protein is CASSQDRQQETQYF.

This rearrangement joins TRBV2 to TRBJ1-2, with D uncertain. V was clipped by 8 bases and J by 1 base, with 20 bases between them. CDR1 is SNHLY and CDR2 is FYNNEI in the germline V gene. The CDR3 runs to 16 residues. The CDR3 sequence is CASGTLLRRINYGYTF. The CDR3 nucleotides read TGTGCCAGCGGCACCCTTCTTCGACGGATTAACTATGGCTACACCTTC.

This chain connects TRBV27 to TRBJ1-5; no clear D gene. V gave up 8 bases and J gave up 0 bases, with 11 bases separating them. The CDR3 contains 14 residues. The germline V gene has CDR1 MNHEY and CDR2 SMNVEV (reference sequence). The CDR3 protein is CASGVLDSNQPQHF. The CDR3 nucleotides read TGTGCCAGCGGAGTCCTTGATAGCAATCAGCCCCAGCATTTT.

V gene TRBV7-8 combines with J gene TRBJ2-1; TRBD2 aligns across 7 bases. CDR1 is SGHVS and CDR2 is FQNEAQ in the germline V gene. This CDR3 comprises 15 residues. The junction had 9 bases not matched to a gene; V was cut back by 5 bases and J by 5 bases. CDR3 bases: TGTGCCAGCAGCCCTAGGGGAGGGGTGAACAATGAGCAGTTCTTC. The encoded protein is CASSPRGGVNNEQFF.

This chain uses TRBV7-8 with TRBJ1-5; no definite D call. V shed 1 base and J shed 0 bases, with 7 bases lying between them. CDR1 and CDR2 from the germline V gene are SGHVS and FQNEAQ. The CDR3 has 15 amino acids. The CDR3 DNA reads TGTGCCAGCAGCTTAGACGGTCATAGCAATCAGCCCCAGCATTTT. Protein sequence: CASSLDGHSNQPQHF. Full variable domain (outside the CDR3, taken from reference TRBV7-8 and TRBJ1-5): GAGVSQSPRYKVAKRGQDVALRCDPISGHVSLFWYQQALGQGPEFLTYFQNEAQLDKSGLPSDRFFAERPEGSVSTLKIQRTQQEDSAVYLCASSLDGHSNQPQHFGDGTRLSIL.

This clone was observed once. The V gene is TRBV19, the J gene TRBJ1-1; 10 bases are a match to TRBD1. J lost 4 bases, V lost 4 bases, and 9 bases had no gene match. The CDR3 is made up of 16 amino acids. The V gene's germline CDR1 is LNHDA and CDR2 SQIVND (reference sequence). The CDR3 region has the DNA TGTGCCAGTAGTAGAGGACAGGGGGTCTTAGGCACTGAAGCTTTCTTT. Translated, it gives CASSRGQGVLGTEAFF.

The J gene is TRBJ1-2, the V gene TRBV7-8, with 9 bases lining up with TRBD1. This CDR3 is 15 amino acids long. Losses at the gene ends were 5 bases for V and 7 bases for J; bases not matched to a gene: 11. In germline, CDR1 is SGHVS, CDR2 FQNEAQ. The CDR3 spells CASSVGQGTQSGYTF. Written as DNA, the CDR3 is TGTGCCAGCAGCGTCGGACAGGGGACACAGTCTGGCTACACCTTC.

V usage is TRBV5-5 and J usage is TRBJ2-7; D remains unclear. The germline V gene encodes CDR1 SGHKS and CDR2 YYEKEE (reference sequence). CDR3 length: 15 residues. V lost 2 bases to trimming and J lost 2 bases, with 14 bases between them. CDR3 sequence: CASSLGRSKAYEQYF. CDR3 in DNA: TGTGCCAGCAGCTTAGGTCGCTCAAAGGCCTACGAGCAGTACTTC.

This clone was recorded once. CDR3: CAWSVQGLQFF. The CDR3 nucleotides are TGTGCCTGGAGTGTACAGGGTCTGCAGTTCTTC. The rearrangement joins TRBV30 to TRBJ2-1; D possibly corresponds to TRBD1 (6 bases). The CDR3 covers 11 residues. Looked up from germline, CDR1 is GTSNPN and CDR2 is SVGIG (reference sequence). V was clipped by 0 bases and J by 12 bases, with 9 bases between them.

This chain joins TRBV18 and TRBJ2-2; unclear D gene. The CDR3 is 14 amino acids. Germline lookup yields CDR1 KGHSH and CDR2 LQKENI. The V and J ends lost 3 bases and 6 bases respectively, with 11 bases between them. The CDR3: CASSPPDNSGELFF. In DNA form, the CDR3 reads TGTGCCAGCTCACCGCCAGACAATTCCGGGGAGCTGTTTTTT.

The gene calls are TRBV9 and TRBJ1-1, with D perhaps matching TRBD1 (6 bases). Germline loops: CDR1 SGDLS, CDR2 YYNGEE. The CDR3 contains 13 residues. Trimming took 3 bases from V and 2 from J, leaving 8 bases between them. The CDR3 loop reads CASSGQVNTEAFF. CDR3 in DNA: TGTGCCAGCAGCGGACAGGTAAACACTGAAGCTTTCTTT.

The gene calls are TRBV28 and TRBJ2-1; TRBD1 matches 8 bases. CDR1 and CDR2 from the germline V gene are MDHEN and SYDVKM. The CDR3 extends over 14 amino acids. J lost 6 bases, V lost 6 bases, and 7 bases had no gene match. CDR3 nucleotide sequence: TGTGCCAGCAGGAGACAGGGGAGTGTCAATGAGCAGTTCTTC. Translating it yields CASRRQGSVNEQFF.

This clone occurred once. CDR3 in DNA: TGTGCCAGCAGTTTATCGATGCAGGGAAGGGACTATGGCTACACCTTC. Translating it yields CASSLSMQGRDYGYTF. The chain combines TRBV27 with TRBJ1-2; a weak D match, TRBD1 (5 bases). Trimming took off 0 bases at V and 3 bases at J, with 14 bases between the two ends. The CDR3 is 16 amino acids. CDR1 and CDR2 (germline): MNHEY, SMNVEV (reference sequence).

This sequence joins TRBV4-3 and TRBJ2-6; D perhaps matches TRBD2 (6 bases). From germline, CDR1 is LGHNA and CDR2 YSLEER. Trimming pared 1 base from V and 4 bases from J, leaving 17 bases between. The CDR3 extends over 18 amino acids. The CDR3: CASSQALAVHKGANVLTF. In DNA, the CDR3 is TGCGCCAGCAGCCAAGCATTAGCGGTCCACAAGGGGGCCAACGTCCTGACTTTC.

This rearrangement joins TRBV5-4 to TRBJ1-2, with D tentatively TRBD1 (5 bases). Trimming took 0 bases from V and 8 from J, leaving 11 bases between them. Germline V gene sequence: CDR1 SGHNT, CDR2 YYREEE (reference sequence). This CDR3 contains 13 residues. The DNA for the CDR3 is TGTGCCAGCAGCTTGGCGGACGGGGGGGGCTACACCTTC. Translation gives CASSLADGGGYTF.

The rearrangement joins TRBV28 to TRBJ2-7, with TRBD1 matching over 7 bases. Germline lookup yields CDR1 MDHEN and CDR2 SYDVKM. The CDR3 totals 16 residues. V trimming: 6 bases; J trimming: 3 bases; junction bases outside the gene matches: 14. The CDR3 DNA reads as TGTGCCAGCAGGTCTGGGACAGACTCCCCAATCTACGAGCAGTACTTC. Protein: CASRSGTDSPIYEQYF.

The J gene is TRBJ1-2, the V gene TRBV27; 7 bases line up with TRBD1. The germline CDR1 and CDR2 sequences are MNHEY and SMNVEV (reference sequence). The CDR3 consists of 17 residues. V lost 1 base, J lost 7 bases, and 15 bases stayed unmatched. The CDR3 sequence is CASSLYTSLTGVGGYTF. The CDR3 bases are TGTGCCAGCAGTTTATATACCTCCCTAACAGGGGTTGGTGGCTACACCTTC.

The V gene is TRBV18, the J gene TRBJ2-2, with D uncertain. The V and J ends lost 3 bases and 5 bases respectively, with 13 bases between them. CDR1 and CDR2 from the germline V gene are KGHSH and LQKENI. CDR3 length: 15 residues. As DNA, the CDR3 is TGTGCCAGCTCACCTCTACCCCTTGAGACCGGGGAGCTGTTTTTT. Its translation: CASSPLPLETGELFF. The variable domain in full, completed from reference TRBV18 and TRBJ2-2, reads NAGVMQNPRHLVRRRGQEARLRCSPMKGHSHVYWYRQLPEEGLKFMVYLQKENIIDESGMPKERFSAEFPKEGPSILRIQQVVRGDSAAYFCASSPLPLETGELFFGEGSRLTVL.

The CDR3 sequence is CASRGGFHEQYF. CDR3 coding DNA: TGTGCCAGCAGGGGGGGGTTCCACGAGCAGTACTTC. This chain connects TRBV6-6 to TRBJ2-7; 7 nucleotides line up with TRBD2. CDR1 and CDR2 from the germline V gene are MNHNY and SVGAGI (reference sequence). There are 12 residues in the CDR3. Trimming at V came to 6 bases and at J to 5 bases, leaving 4 bases not matched to a gene.